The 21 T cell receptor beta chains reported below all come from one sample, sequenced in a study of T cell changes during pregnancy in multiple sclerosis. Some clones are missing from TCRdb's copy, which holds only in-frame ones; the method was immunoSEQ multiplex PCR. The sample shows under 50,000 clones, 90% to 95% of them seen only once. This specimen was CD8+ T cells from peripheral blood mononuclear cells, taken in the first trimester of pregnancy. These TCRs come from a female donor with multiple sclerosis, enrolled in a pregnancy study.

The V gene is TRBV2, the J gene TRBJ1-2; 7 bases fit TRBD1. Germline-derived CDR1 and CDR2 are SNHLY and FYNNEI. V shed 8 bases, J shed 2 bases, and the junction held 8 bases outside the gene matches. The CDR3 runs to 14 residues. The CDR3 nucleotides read TGTGCCAGCCCCTCGGAGGGGGCGAACTATGGCTACACCTTC. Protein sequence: CASPSEGANYGYTF.

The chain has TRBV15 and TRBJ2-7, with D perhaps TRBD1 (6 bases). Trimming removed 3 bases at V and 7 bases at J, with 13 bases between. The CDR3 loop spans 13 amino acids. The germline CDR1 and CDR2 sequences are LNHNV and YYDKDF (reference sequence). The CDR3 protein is CATSSGTPGEQYF. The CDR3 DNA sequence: TGTGCCACCAGCAGCGGGACACCCGGGGAGCAGTACTTC.

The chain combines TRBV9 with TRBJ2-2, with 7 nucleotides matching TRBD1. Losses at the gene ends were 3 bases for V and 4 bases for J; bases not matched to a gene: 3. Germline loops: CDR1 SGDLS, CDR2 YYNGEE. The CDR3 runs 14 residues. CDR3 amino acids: CASSDPGGTGELFF. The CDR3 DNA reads TGTGCCAGCAGCGACCCAGGGGGCACCGGGGAGCTGTTTTTT.

The CDR3 DNA is TGTGCCAGCAGTTACCAGGCAGGGAACACTGAAGCTTTCTTT. Its translation is CASSYQAGNTEAFF. The gene calls are TRBV6-5 and TRBJ1-1; D uncertain. Trimming removed 2 bases at V and 1 base at J, with 8 bases between. This CDR3 has 14 amino acids. Germline assignment: CDR1 MNHEY and CDR2 SVGAGI.

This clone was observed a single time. For the CDR3, the DNA is TGCAGCGTTCGGGCTATAGCGGGAGGGACCTACAATGAGCAGTTCTTC. Its translation: CSVRAIAGGTYNEQFF. The chain joins TRBV29-1 to TRBJ2-1, with 11 nucleotides matching TRBD2. This CDR3 is 16 amino acids long. The V segment lost 5 bases and the J segment 2 bases; nucleotides outside the gene matches: 8. CDR1 is SQVTM, CDR2 ANQGSEA, per germline.

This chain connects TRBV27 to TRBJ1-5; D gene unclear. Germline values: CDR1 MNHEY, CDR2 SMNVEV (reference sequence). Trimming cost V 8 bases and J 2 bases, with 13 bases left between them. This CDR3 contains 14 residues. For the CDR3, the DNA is TGTGCCAGCCGTGACACCTCGGGCAATCAGCCCCAGCATTTT. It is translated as CASRDTSGNQPQHF.

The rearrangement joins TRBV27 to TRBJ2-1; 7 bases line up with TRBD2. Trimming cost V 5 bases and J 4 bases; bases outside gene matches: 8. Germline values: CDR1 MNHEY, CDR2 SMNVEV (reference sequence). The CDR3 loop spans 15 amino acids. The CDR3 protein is CASSDGTIGYNEQFF. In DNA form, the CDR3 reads TGTGCCAGCAGTGACGGGACTATAGGATACAATGAGCAGTTCTTC.

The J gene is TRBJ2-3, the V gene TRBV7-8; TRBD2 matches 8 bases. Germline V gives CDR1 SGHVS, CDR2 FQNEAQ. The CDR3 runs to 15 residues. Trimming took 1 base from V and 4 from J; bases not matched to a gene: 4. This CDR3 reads CASSLGTTSADTQYF. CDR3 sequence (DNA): TGTGCCAGCAGCTTAGGGACGACTAGCGCAGATACGCAGTATTTT.

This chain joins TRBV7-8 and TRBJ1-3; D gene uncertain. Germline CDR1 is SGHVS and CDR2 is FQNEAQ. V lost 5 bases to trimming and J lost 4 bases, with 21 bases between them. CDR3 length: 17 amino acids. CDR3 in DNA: TGTGCCAGCAGCCCTCTACGAGGGAACGCGGCAGGAAACACCATATATTTT. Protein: CASSPLRGNAAGNTIYF.

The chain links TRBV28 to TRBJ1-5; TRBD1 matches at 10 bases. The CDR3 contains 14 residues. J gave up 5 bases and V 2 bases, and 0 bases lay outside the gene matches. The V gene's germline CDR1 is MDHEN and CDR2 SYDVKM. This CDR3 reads CASSLGQGDQPQHF. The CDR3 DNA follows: TGTGCCAGCAGTTTAGGACAGGGGGATCAGCCCCAGCATTTT.

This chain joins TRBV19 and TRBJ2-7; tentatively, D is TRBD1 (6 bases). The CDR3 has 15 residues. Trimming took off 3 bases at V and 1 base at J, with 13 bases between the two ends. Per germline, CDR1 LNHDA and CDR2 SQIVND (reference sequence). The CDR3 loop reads CASSILTGESYEQYF. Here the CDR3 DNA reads TGTGCCAGTAGTATCTTGACAGGCGAGTCCTACGAGCAGTACTTC.

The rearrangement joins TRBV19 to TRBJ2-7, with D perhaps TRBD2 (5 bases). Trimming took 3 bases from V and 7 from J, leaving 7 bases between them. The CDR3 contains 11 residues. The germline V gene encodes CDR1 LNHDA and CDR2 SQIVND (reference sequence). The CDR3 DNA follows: TGTGCCAGTAGTATTCGCGGGGAGCAGTACTTC. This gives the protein CASSIRGEQYF.

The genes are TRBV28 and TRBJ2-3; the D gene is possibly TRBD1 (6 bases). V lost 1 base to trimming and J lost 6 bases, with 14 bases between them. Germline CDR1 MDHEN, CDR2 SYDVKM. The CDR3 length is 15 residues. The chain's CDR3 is CASSLSRTGKDTQYF. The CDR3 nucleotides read TGTGCCAGCAGTTTATCCCGAACAGGGAAGGATACGCAGTATTTT.

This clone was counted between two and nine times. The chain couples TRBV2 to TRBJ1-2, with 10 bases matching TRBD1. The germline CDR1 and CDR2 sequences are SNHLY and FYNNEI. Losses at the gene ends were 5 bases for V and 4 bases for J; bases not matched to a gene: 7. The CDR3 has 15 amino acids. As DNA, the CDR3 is TGTGCCAGCAGTCCGACAGGGGGCTTAGGCTATGGCTACACCTTC. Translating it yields CASSPTGGLGYGYTF.

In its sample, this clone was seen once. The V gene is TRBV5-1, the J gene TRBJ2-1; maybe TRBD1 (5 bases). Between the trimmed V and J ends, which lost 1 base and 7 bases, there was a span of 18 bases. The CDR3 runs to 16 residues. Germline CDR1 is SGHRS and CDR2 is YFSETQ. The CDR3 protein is CASSLNWGLLGNEQFF. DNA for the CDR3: TGCGCCAGCAGCTTGAATTGGGGCCTCCTAGGGAATGAGCAGTTCTTC.

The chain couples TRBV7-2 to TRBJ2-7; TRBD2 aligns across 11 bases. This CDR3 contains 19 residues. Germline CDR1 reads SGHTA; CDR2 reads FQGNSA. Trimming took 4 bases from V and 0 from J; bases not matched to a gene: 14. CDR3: CASSSWGSGGVTASYEQYF. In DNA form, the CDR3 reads TGTGCCAGCAGCTCCTGGGGTAGCGGGGGGGTTACCGCCTCCTACGAGCAGTACTTC.

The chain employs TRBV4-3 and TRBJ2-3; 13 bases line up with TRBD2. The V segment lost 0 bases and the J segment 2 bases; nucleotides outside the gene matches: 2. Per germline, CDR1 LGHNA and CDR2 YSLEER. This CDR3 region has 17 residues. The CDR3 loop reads CASSQDGTSGATDTQYF. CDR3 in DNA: TGCGCCAGCAGCCAAGATGGGACTAGCGGGGCCACAGATACGCAGTATTTT.

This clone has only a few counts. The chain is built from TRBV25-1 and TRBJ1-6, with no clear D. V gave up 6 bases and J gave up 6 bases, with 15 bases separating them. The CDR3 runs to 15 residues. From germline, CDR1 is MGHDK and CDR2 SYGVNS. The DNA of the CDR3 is TGTGCCAGCAGACCTAGAGATTCCACTAATTCACCCCTCCACTTT. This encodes CASRPRDSTNSPLHF.

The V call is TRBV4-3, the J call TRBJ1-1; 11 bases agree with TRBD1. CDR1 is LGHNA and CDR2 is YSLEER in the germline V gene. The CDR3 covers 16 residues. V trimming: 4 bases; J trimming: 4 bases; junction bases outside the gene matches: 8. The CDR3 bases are TGCGCCAGCAGCCCAGGGACAGGGGGGTGGAGCACTGAAGCTTTCTTT. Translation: CASSPGTGGWSTEAFF.

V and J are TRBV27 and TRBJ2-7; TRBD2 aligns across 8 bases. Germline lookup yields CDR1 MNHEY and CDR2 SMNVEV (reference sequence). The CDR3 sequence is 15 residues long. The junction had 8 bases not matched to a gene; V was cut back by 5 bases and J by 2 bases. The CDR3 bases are TGTGCCAGCAGTGGACTACTAGCGGCGGCCTACGAGCAGTACTTC. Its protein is CASSGLLAAAYEQYF.

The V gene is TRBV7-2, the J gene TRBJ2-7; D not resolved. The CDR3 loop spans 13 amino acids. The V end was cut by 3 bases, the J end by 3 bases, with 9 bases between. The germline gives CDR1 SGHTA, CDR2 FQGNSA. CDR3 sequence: CASSLAAFYEQYF. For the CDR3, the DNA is TGTGCCAGCAGCTTGGCGGCATTCTACGAGCAGTACTTC.